Listed below are T cell receptor beta chains from one sample, sequenced in a study of blood T cell repertoires in COVID-19. Generated by immunoSEQ multiplex PCR, the TCRdb table keeps only in-frame clones and is missing some. Counted here are approximately 300,000 clones, around 84% occurring once; the ten biggest clones make up roughly 4%. Specimen: PBMCs or T cells enriched from blood (not recorded which). These receptors were taken from a young man who had recovered from COVID-19. CDR3s include the opening cysteine and the closing phenylalanine or tryptophan. D genes are given only for firm matches. The size entry is marked missing in some rows and otherwise reads once, few, many or a size class.

D gene | J gene | V gene | CDR3 length | clone size | CDR3 protein | CDR3 DNA
TRBD2 | TRBJ2-3 | TRBV9 | 15 | - | CASSPPSGGTDTQYF | TGTGCCAGCAGCCCCCCTAGCGGGGGCACAGATACGCAGTATTTT
- | TRBJ2-5 | TRBV5-1 | 15 | - | CASSLAMIDQETQYF | TGCGCCAGCAGCTTGGCTATGATAGATCAAGAGACCCAGTACTTC
TRBD2 | TRBJ2-7 | TRBV6-5 | 16 | - | CASSSKLAGGGYEQYF | TGTGCCAGCAGTTCCAAACTAGCGGGAGGGGGCTACGAGCAGTACTTC
- | TRBJ1-6 | TRBV3-1/TRBV3-2 | 14 | - | CASSQRAYNSPLHF | TGTGCCAGCAGCCAGAGGGCCTATAATTCACCCCTCCACTTT
- | TRBJ1-5 | TRBV7-8 | 14 | - | CASSFDRRNQPQHF | TGTGCCAGCAGCTTTGACAGGAGAAATCAGCCCCAGCATTTT
TRBD2 | TRBJ2-1 | TRBV28 | 14 | - | CASSYMSGGSEQFF | TGTGCCAGCAGTTACATGAGCGGGGGTAGTGAGCAGTTCTTC
TRBD1 | TRBJ2-7 | TRBV15 | 14 | once | CATSNQLNRGQQYF | TGTGCCACCAGCAACCAGCTAAACAGGGGGCAGCAGTACTTC
- | TRBJ1-5 | TRBV11-1 | 13 | - | CARVEQGPQPQHF | TGTGCCAGGGTCGAGCAGGGGCCCCAGCCCCAGCATTTT
- | TRBJ2-7 | TRBV6-1 | 15 | - | CASSEDPNRVREQYF | TGTGCCAGCAGTGAAGACCCCAACAGGGTTCGCGAGCAGTACTTC
TRBD1 | TRBJ2-5 | TRBV6-2/TRBV6-3 | 14 | - | CASSLDRPGETQYF | TGTGCCAGCAGTCTGGACAGGCCTGGGGAGACCCAGTACTTC
- | TRBJ2-3 | TRBV7-9 | 15 | - | CASSPDRSLTDTQYF | TGTGCCAGCAGCCCCGACAGGTCTCTCACAGATACGCAGTATTTT
TRBD1 | TRBJ1-4 | TRBV5-1 | 16 | - | CASSWTGGSTNEKLFF | TGCGCCAGCAGCTGGACAGGGGGCTCGACTAATGAAAAACTGTTTTTT
TRBD2 | TRBJ2-2 | TRBV5-1 | 15 | - | CASRSGTTASGELFF | TGCGCCAGCAGATCCGGGACTACCGCTTCCGGGGAGCTGTTTTTT
- | TRBJ2-7 | TRBV7-2 | 14 | - | CASSVLQGGSEQYF | TGTGCCAGCAGCGTTCTACAGGGGGGGAGCGAGCAGTACTTC
- | TRBJ1-6 | TRBV7-9 | 16 | - | CASSLPESHYNSPLHF | TGTGCCAGCAGCTTACCCGAGAGCCACTATAATTCACCCCTCCACTTT
- | TRBJ1-1 | TRBV19 | 13 | - | CASSISLNTEAFF | TGTGCCAGTAGTATTTCTCTGAACACTGAAGCTTTCTTT